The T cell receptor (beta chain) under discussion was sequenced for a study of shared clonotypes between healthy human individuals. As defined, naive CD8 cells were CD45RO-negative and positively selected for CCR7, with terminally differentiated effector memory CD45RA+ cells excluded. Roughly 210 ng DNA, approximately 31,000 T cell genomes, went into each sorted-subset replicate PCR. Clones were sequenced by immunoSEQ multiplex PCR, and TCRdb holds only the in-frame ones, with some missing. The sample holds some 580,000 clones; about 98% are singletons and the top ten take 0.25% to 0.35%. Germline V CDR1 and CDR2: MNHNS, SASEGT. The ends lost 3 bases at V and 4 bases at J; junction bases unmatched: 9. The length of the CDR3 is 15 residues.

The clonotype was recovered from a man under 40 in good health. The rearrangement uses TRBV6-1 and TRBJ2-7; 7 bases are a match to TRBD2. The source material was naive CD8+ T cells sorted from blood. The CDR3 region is CASSELAGVLYEQYF. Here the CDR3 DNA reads TGTGCCAGCAGTGAGTTGGCGGGAGTTTTATACGAGCAGTACTTC.